These 20 T cell receptor beta chains were all obtained from the same sample, sequenced in a study of T cell responses to AZD1222 COVID-19 vaccine. This table comes from immunoSEQ multiplex PCR, and its TCRdb copy is limited to in-frame clones, with some not included. In the table there are under 150,000 clones, 89% of which are singletons. The source was peripheral blood, collected 28 days after the second AZD1222 dose. Receptors originate from an adult who received the AZD1222 COVID-19 vaccine.

This rearrangement joins TRBV5-6 to TRBJ2-7, with no clear D. The CDR3 runs to 14 residues. Between the trimmed V and J ends, which lost 1 base and 1 base, there was a span of 9 bases. CDR1 is SGHDT and CDR2 is YYEEEE in the germline V gene. Written as DNA, the CDR3 is TGTGCCAGCAGCTTGACAGCTCAATCCTACGAGCAGTACTTC. Amino acids: CASSLTAQSYEQYF.

The CDR3 region is CASSRGSLLTGETQYF. CDR3 in DNA: TGTGCCAGCTCACGGGGAAGCCTCCTCACGGGAGAGACCCAGTACTTC. V is TRBV18 and J is TRBJ2-5; D uncertain. V lost 4 bases, J lost 4 bases, and 19 bases lay in between. CDR1 and CDR2 (germline): KGHSH, LQKENI. This CDR3 has 16 amino acids.

The chain uses TRBV9 and TRBJ1-2, with a possible D match to TRBD1 (6 bases). This CDR3 is 14 amino acids long. Germline values: CDR1 SGDLS, CDR2 YYNGEE. Between the trimmed V and J ends, which lost 3 bases and 6 bases, there was a span of 15 bases. This chain's CDR3 is CASSGTGYLNGYTF. The CDR3, as DNA: TGTGCCAGCAGCGGCACAGGGTACCTCAATGGCTACACCTTC.

The chain links TRBV5-1 to TRBJ1-2, with D uncertain. The CDR3 extends over 14 amino acids. V lost 2 bases and J 0 bases, leaving 8 bases between the germline ends. Germline lookup yields CDR1 SGHRS and CDR2 YFSETQ. CDR3 sequence: CASSLLATNYGYTF. DNA of the CDR3: TGCGCCAGCAGCTTATTAGCGACTAACTATGGCTACACCTTC. The variable domain in full, completed from reference TRBV5-1 and TRBJ1-2, reads KAGVTQTPRYLIKTRGQQVTLSCSPISGHRSVSWYQQTPGQGLQFLFEYFSETQRNKGNFPGRFSGRQFSNSRSEMNVSTLELGDSALYLCASSLLATNYGYTFGSGTRLTVV.

V gene TRBV12-3 or TRBV12-4 combines with J gene TRBJ1-2, with D maybe TRBD1 (6 bases). Trimming removed 4 bases at V and 4 bases at J, with 10 bases between. CDR3 length: 13 residues. The CDR3 sequence is CASSSGQPYGYTF. DNA for the CDR3: TGTGCCAGCAGTTCTGGACAGCCCTATGGCTACACCTTC.

V and J are TRBV21-1 and TRBJ1-2; the table's D gene call, TRBD1, was not cross checked with the DNA. TRBV21-1 is tagged as a pseudogene. CDR3 length equals 14 residues. The CDR3 reads CASSPTAALEGYTF. CDR3 in DNA: TGTGCCAGCAGCCCAACAGCAGCCCTTGAGGGCTACACCTTC.

The gene calls are TRBV15 and TRBJ2-1; D ambiguous. This CDR3 spans 16 amino acids. V shed 1 base and J shed 5 bases, with 15 bases lying between them. The germline V gene has CDR1 LNHNV and CDR2 YYDKDF (reference sequence). CDR3 DNA: TGTGCCACCAGCAGAGGGGGAAGTAGCATCGACAATGAGCAGTTCTTC. Amino acid sequence: CATSRGGSSIDNEQFF. The complete variable domain, with remaining parts taken from reference TRBV15 and TRBJ2-1, reads DAMVIQNPRYQVTQFGKPVTLSCSQTLNHNVMYWYQQKSSQAPKLLFHYYDKDFNNEADTPDNFQSRRPNTSFCFLDIRSPGLGDTAMYLCATSRGGSSIDNEQFFGPGTRLTVL.

This chain links TRBV19 with TRBJ1-3; D is uncertain. CDR3 length equals 15 residues. The V gene's germline CDR1 is LNHDA and CDR2 SQIVND (reference sequence). Trimming took off 5 bases at V and 4 bases at J, with 15 bases between the two ends. The CDR3 nucleotides read TGTGCCAGTAGTCGTCTATCGGCCGCGGGAAACACCATATATTTT. Encoded protein: CASSRLSAAGNTIYF. Full variable domain (remainder filled in from reference TRBV19 and TRBJ1-3): DGGITQSPKYLFRKEGQNVTLSCEQNLNHDAMYWYRQDPGQGLRLIYYSQIVNDFQKGDIAEGYSVSREKKESFPLTVTSAQKNPTAFYLCASSRLSAAGNTIYFGEGSWLTVV.

This clone was detected once. The chain carries TRBV3-1 (or the pseudogene TRBV3-2) and TRBJ2-2; the D gene is possibly TRBD1 (5 bases). In germline, CDR1 is LGHDT, CDR2 YNNKEL (reference sequence). Trimming took 4 bases from V and 1 from J, leaving 13 bases between them. This CDR3 region has 16 residues. CDR3 in amino acids: CASSLVETENTGELFF. The CDR3 bases are TGTGCCAGCAGCCTAGTCGAGACAGAGAACACCGGGGAGCTGTTTTTT.

This rearrangement joins TRBV7-9 to TRBJ1-2; possibly TRBD1 for D (5 bases). Germline CDR1 and CDR2: SEHNR and FQNEAQ (reference sequence). V lost 1 base and J 2 bases, leaving 8 bases between the germline ends. CDR3 length: 14 amino acids. CDR3 coding DNA: TGTGCCAGCAGCTTAGGTGCAGGGAACTATGGCTACACCTTC. Translated, it gives CASSLGAGNYGYTF.

The chain carries TRBV4-3 and TRBJ2-7, with 12 bases that match TRBD2. The CDR3 is 19 amino acids. Germline lookup yields CDR1 LGHNA and CDR2 YSLEER. The V and J ends lost 0 bases and 1 base, in that order; junction bases with no gene match: 10. The CDR3 DNA reads TGCGCCAGCAGCCAAGAGGGACTAGCGGGTGGCGGGACTTCCTACGAGCAGTACTTC. Translation: CASSQEGLAGGGTSYEQYF.

CDR3 bases: TGTGCCAGCAGCTTCGGGGCCGGAAACACCATATATTTT. Amino acids: CASSFGAGNTIYF. The V gene is TRBV5-6, the J gene TRBJ1-3, with D perhaps matching TRBD1 (5 bases). Trimming took off 2 bases at V and 4 bases at J, with 7 bases between the two ends. This CDR3 spans 13 amino acids. Germline values: CDR1 SGHDT, CDR2 YYEEEE.

The CDR3 DNA reads TGTGCCAGCAGTTCGGGGGGCTCGGGGAACACCGGGGAGCTGTTTTTT. Translated, it gives CASSSGGSGNTGELFF. V is TRBV6-5 and J is TRBJ2-2; D might be TRBD2 (7 bases). CDR1 is MNHEY, CDR2 SVGAGI, per germline. Trimming shortened V by 4 bases and J by 1 base, and 13 bases separated the two germline ends. The CDR3 spans 16 residues.

The genes are TRBV4-3 and TRBJ1-1; 8 positions agree with TRBD1. This CDR3 spans 16 amino acids. The V segment lost 0 bases and the J segment 5 bases; nucleotides outside the gene matches: 8. Germline CDR1 reads LGHNA; CDR2 reads YSLEER. The CDR3 nucleotides are TGCGCCAGCAGCCAAGATCAGACAGGGGTCTGGACTGAAGCTTTCTTT. It encodes CASSQDQTGVWTEAFF.

The rearrangement uses TRBV28 and TRBJ1-3, with D unclear. V gave up 3 bases and J gave up 4 bases, with 13 bases separating them. Looked up from germline, CDR1 is MDHEN and CDR2 is SYDVKM. The CDR3 is made up of 15 amino acids. The CDR3 sequence is CASSFPPPSGNTIYF. The CDR3 nucleotides read TGTGCCAGCAGTTTTCCCCCGCCGTCCGGAAACACCATATATTTT.

The rearrangement links TRBV6-5 to TRBJ2-5; D remains ambiguous. The CDR3 runs to 14 residues. V was shortened by 4 bases and J by 2 bases, with 11 bases between the two germline ends. Germline V gene lookup returns CDR1 MNHEY and CDR2 SVGAGI. CDR3 sequence (DNA): TGTGCCAGCAGTTCCCAGTTAGGTCAAGAGACCCAGTACTTC. The encoded protein is CASSSQLGQETQYF.

The rearrangement links TRBV9 to TRBJ2-3, with TRBD2 matching 7 bases. Trimming took 6 bases from V and 4 from J; bases not matched to a gene: 11. Per the germline V gene, CDR1 is SGDLS and CDR2 is YYNGEE. The CDR3 covers 15 residues. The CDR3 DNA reads as TGTGCCAGCACCCGCAGCGTGGGGAGGGCAGATACGCAGTATTTT. This encodes CASTRSVGRADTQYF.

This chain joins TRBV5-6 and TRBJ2-1, with 11 bases that match TRBD1. The CDR3 extends over 17 amino acids. CDR1 is SGHDT, CDR2 YYEEEE, per germline. V lost 4 bases to trimming and J lost 1 base; unmatched junction nucleotides: 7. CDR3 sequence: CASSRDRGFTSYNEQFF. The CDR3 DNA sequence: TGTGCCAGCAGCCGGGACAGGGGGTTCACATCCTACAATGAGCAGTTCTTC. Complete variable domain (other parts from reference TRBV5-6 and TRBJ2-1): DAGVTQSPTHLIKTRGQQVTLRCSPKSGHDTVSWYQQALGQGPQFIFQYYEEEERQRGNFPDRFSGHQFPNYSSELNVNALLLGDSALYLCASSRDRGFTSYNEQFFGPGTRLTVL.

The sample holds one count of this clone. This chain joins TRBV11-2 and TRBJ2-5, with 7 bases aligning to TRBD1. After removal of 5 bases from V and 9 bases from J, the junction contained 3 bases not matched to a gene. The CDR3 consists of 11 residues. The V gene's germline CDR1 is SGHAT and CDR2 FQNNGV. The CDR3: CASSATGAQYF. The CDR3 DNA sequence: TGTGCCAGCAGCGCCACAGGGGCCCAGTACTTC.

V and J are TRBV11-2 and TRBJ1-1; unclear D gene. The V end lost 7 bases, the J end lost 0 bases, and 12 bases lay between the germline ends. This CDR3 contains 14 residues. Germline V lookup: CDR1 SGHAT, CDR2 FQNNGV. The CDR3 DNA follows: TGTGCCAGCAAGGAGCAGAATATGAACACTGAAGCTTTCTTT. Encoded protein: CASKEQNMNTEAFF.